Below are 29 T cell receptor beta chains sequenced from a single sample in a study of T cell changes during pregnancy in multiple sclerosis. Sequencing was performed with immunoSEQ multiplex PCR; in TCRdb, only in-frame clones are kept and a portion is missing. This sample yields around 57,000 clones, of which approximately 90% are seen a single time; roughly 0.82% belongs to the top ten. Source: peripheral blood, taken in the first trimester of pregnancy. The receptors derive from a female donor in good health, enrolled as a control in a pregnancy study.

The rearrangement uses TRBV19 and TRBJ1-2; TRBD1 is a possible D gene (5 bases). CDR1 is LNHDA, CDR2 SQIVND, per germline (reference sequence). The V end lost 1 base, the J end lost 8 bases, and 14 bases lay between the germline ends. The CDR3 has 14 amino acids. CDR3 DNA sequence: TGTGCCAGTAGTATAGCCCCGGGGGTGTACGGCTACACCTTC. The encoded protein is CASSIAPGVYGYTF.

This clone appeared a single time. The rearrangement uses TRBV5-1 and TRBJ2-1; the match to TRBD2 covers 10 bases. The CDR3 covers 16 residues. Germline trimming cut 3 bases from V and 7 bases from J; bases unmatched to any gene: 10. Germline assignment: CDR1 SGHRS and CDR2 YFSETQ. DNA of the CDR3: TGCGCCAGCAGCTCGGGACTAGCGCGCCCACGGAATGAGCAGTTCTTC. Amino acid sequence: CASSSGLARPRNEQFF.

The V and J genes are TRBV18 and TRBJ2-7; D perhaps matches TRBD2 (5 bases). CDR1 is KGHSH and CDR2 is LQKENI in the germline V gene. This CDR3 spans 14 amino acids. The ends were cut back, 0 bases at V and 4 bases at J, with 10 bases in the middle. Written as DNA, the CDR3 is TGTGCCAGCTCACCACCCGGGGAGTGGTACGAGCAGTACTTC. Translation: CASSPPGEWYEQYF.

The chain has TRBV7-9 and TRBJ1-4, with a possible D match to TRBD1 (5 bases). V was trimmed by 4 bases and J by 2 bases, leaving 11 bases between them. The CDR3 extends over 15 amino acids. Germline V lookup: CDR1 SEHNR, CDR2 FQNEAQ (reference sequence). In nucleotides, the CDR3 is TGTGCCAGCAGCTCCATGGACACCACTAATGAAAAACTGTTTTTT. Translation: CASSSMDTTNEKLFF. The full variable domain, rest sourced from reference TRBV7-9 and TRBJ1-4, is DTGVSQNPRHKITKRGQNVTFRCDPISEHNRLYWYRQTLGQGPEFLTYFQNEAQLEKSRLLSDRFSAERPKGSFSTLEIQRTEQGDSAMYLCASSSMDTTNEKLFFGSGTQLSVL.

The chain is built from TRBV11-2 and TRBJ2-7, with unresolved D. The length of the CDR3 is 15 residues. Deletions cut 0 bases from V and 2 bases from J, with 11 bases between. Looked up from germline, CDR1 is SGHAT and CDR2 is FQNNGV. CDR3 sequence (DNA): TGTGCCAGCAGCTTAGATTTTGGCCCCCCCTACGAGCAGTACTTC. It codes for CASSLDFGPPYEQYF.

The genes are TRBV6-5 and TRBJ2-1, with D tentatively TRBD2 (6 bases). CDR1 is MNHEY, CDR2 SVGAGI, per germline. The V end was cut by 3 bases, the J end by 0 bases, with 9 bases between. This CDR3 is 15 amino acids long. CDR3: CASSYDGSSYNEQFF. As DNA, the CDR3 is TGTGCCAGCAGTTATGACGGGAGCTCCTACAATGAGCAGTTCTTC.

The V gene is TRBV15, the J gene TRBJ2-3, with 8 bases aligning to TRBD2. V lost 4 bases to trimming and J lost 2 bases; unmatched junction nucleotides: 5. The CDR3 covers 15 residues. Per the germline V gene, CDR1 is LNHNV and CDR2 is YYDKDF (reference sequence). The CDR3 DNA reads TGTGCCACCAGCATGCTAGCGGGTTACACAGATACGCAGTATTTT. Translating it yields CATSMLAGYTDTQYF.

The chain recombines TRBV6-5 with TRBJ1-4; maybe TRBD1 (5 bases). The germline CDR1 and CDR2 sequences are MNHEY and SVGAGI. CDR3 length equals 13 residues. V shed 5 bases and J shed 8 bases, with 12 bases lying between them. CDR3 bases: TGTGCCAGCAGTAGGCAGGGTGAAGAAAAACTGTTTTTT. As protein: CASSRQGEEKLFF.

This clone was counted between two and nine times. The chain links TRBV13 to TRBJ1-5; the D gene is possibly TRBD1 (5 bases). V lost 0 bases to trimming and J lost 2 bases, with 11 bases between them. Germline V lookup: CDR1 PRHDT, CDR2 FYEKMQ (reference sequence). The CDR3 totals 16 residues. The CDR3 loop is CASSLGGRRGNQPQHF. Written as DNA, the CDR3 is TGTGCCAGCAGCTTAGGCGGGCGCAGGGGCAATCAGCCCCAGCATTTT.

A single count supports this clone. This chain uses TRBV5-1 with TRBJ2-5; the D gene is possibly TRBD1 (6 bases). There are 14 residues in the CDR3. V lost 4 bases and J lost 5, with 15 bases in between. Looked up from germline, CDR1 is SGHRS and CDR2 is YFSETQ. The chain's CDR3 is CASSEDFQGETQYF. CDR3 bases: TGCGCCAGCAGCGAGGACTTTCAGGGGGAGACCCAGTACTTC.

V usage is TRBV19 and J usage is TRBJ1-3; D is possibly TRBD1 (6 bases). Trimming took 6 bases from V and 0 from J, leaving 12 bases between them. Looked up from germline, CDR1 is LNHDA and CDR2 is SQIVND (reference sequence). CDR3 length: 15 residues. CDR3 sequence reads: CASSNTGSSGNTIYF. The CDR3, as DNA: TGTGCCAGTAGCAACACAGGGAGCTCTGGAAACACCATATATTTT.

V is TRBV10-3 and J is TRBJ2-5, with TRBD2 as a possible D gene (6 bases). Germline values: CDR1 ENHRY, CDR2 SYGVKD. The CDR3 has 13 amino acids. V was trimmed by 10 bases and J by 3 bases, leaving 15 bases between them. Here the CDR3 reads CANQRSGEETQYF. The CDR3 DNA reads TGTGCCAACCAGAGATCGGGGGAAGAGACCCAGTACTTC.

The chain links TRBV7-9 to TRBJ2-3; D not certain. V lost 7 bases to trimming and J lost 6 bases, with 11 bases between them. This CDR3 comprises 12 residues. Germline assignment: CDR1 SEHNR and CDR2 FQNEAQ (reference sequence). The CDR3 reads CASTNSLDTQYF. For the CDR3, the DNA is TGTGCCAGCACCAATAGCTTGGATACGCAGTATTTT. Using reference TRBV7-9 and TRBJ2-3 for the parts outside the CDR3, the full variable domain is DTGVSQNPRHKITKRGQNVTFRCDPISEHNRLYWYRQTLGQGPEFLTYFQNEAQLEKSRLLSDRFSAERPKGSFSTLEIQRTEQGDSAMYLCASTNSLDTQYFGPGTRLTVL.

The V and J genes are TRBV10-3 and TRBJ1-1; TRBD1 matches at 8 bases. The V gene's germline CDR1 is ENHRY and CDR2 SYGVKD. The CDR3 sequence is 14 residues long. J gave up 3 bases and V 4 bases, and 4 bases lay outside the gene matches. This CDR3 reads CAISVGTGHTEAFF. The CDR3 DNA follows: TGTGCCATCAGTGTTGGGACAGGCCACACTGAAGCTTTCTTT.

This chain uses TRBV30 with TRBJ1-2; maybe TRBD1 (5 bases). The CDR3 length is 14 residues. With 0 bases removed from V and 8 bases from J, the gap between germline ends came to 16 bases. CDR1 is GTSNPN, CDR2 SVGIG, per germline (reference sequence). The CDR3 region is CAWSVTGLGIGYTF. CDR3 DNA: TGTGCCTGGAGTGTAACAGGCTTAGGAATCGGCTACACCTTC.

The chain has TRBV7-2 and TRBJ2-5, with D maybe TRBD2 (5 bases). V was pared by 5 bases and J by 5 bases, with 15 bases between. The CDR3 runs 14 residues. Germline V lookup: CDR1 SGHTA, CDR2 FQGNSA. CDR3 sequence: CASSLMGSGETQYF. CDR3 nucleotides: TGTGCCAGCAGCCTAATGGGGTCGGGGGAGACCCAGTACTTC.

The genes are TRBV30 and TRBJ1-1; D call uncertain. This CDR3 has 13 residues. CDR1 and CDR2 from the germline V gene are GTSNPN and SVGIG (reference sequence). The ends were cut back, 4 bases at V and 3 bases at J, with 12 bases in the middle. The CDR3 spells CAWKRGLDTEAFF. The CDR3 DNA reads as TGTGCCTGGAAGCGGGGTTTGGACACTGAAGCTTTCTTT.

V and J are TRBV27 and TRBJ1-5, with no clear D. The V end lost 4 bases, the J end lost 4 bases, and 11 bases lay between the germline ends. The germline V gene has CDR1 MNHEY and CDR2 SMNVEV (reference sequence). The CDR3 sequence is 14 residues long. CDR3 region: CASSSGVGNQPQHF. In DNA, the CDR3 is TGTGCCAGCAGTTCGGGAGTAGGTAATCAGCCCCAGCATTTT.

This sequence joins TRBV10-3 and TRBJ2-7, with D maybe TRBD1 (6 bases). V lost 5 bases and J lost 4, with 15 bases in between. This CDR3 region has 14 residues. Germline V CDR1 and CDR2: ENHRY, SYGVKD. The CDR3 coding sequence is TGTGCCATCAGTCAGGGGAGCCCTGATTACGAGCAGTACTTC. Its translation is CAISQGSPDYEQYF.

The chain is built from TRBV5-6 and TRBJ2-3, with D possibly matching TRBD2 (5 bases). The V end was cut by 0 bases, the J end by 2 bases, with 7 bases between. This CDR3 comprises 14 residues. CDR1 is SGHDT and CDR2 is YYEEEE in the germline V gene. The CDR3: CASSLGDYTDTQYF. In DNA, the CDR3 is TGTGCCAGCAGCTTGGGTGACTACACAGATACGCAGTATTTT.

This chain uses TRBV15 with TRBJ1-4; 11 bases are shared with TRBD1. The CDR3 is 15 amino acids. The V gene's germline CDR1 is LNHNV and CDR2 YYDKDF (reference sequence). V was pared by 1 base and J by 7 bases, with 2 bases of the junction left unmatched. The CDR3 loop is CATSRVGTGGEKLFF. The CDR3 DNA follows: TGTGCCACCAGCAGAGTTGGGACAGGGGGTGAAAAACTGTTTTTT.

The CDR3 protein is CAWSSTGHNSYTF. For the CDR3, the DNA is TGTGCCTGGAGTTCTACAGGACATAACAGCTACACCTTC. This chain uses TRBV30 with TRBJ1-2; a weak D match, TRBD1 (5 bases). V gave up 2 bases and J gave up 9 bases, with 16 bases separating them. The CDR3 covers 13 residues. Looked up from germline, CDR1 is GTSNPN and CDR2 is SVGIG (reference sequence). Drawing the rest from reference TRBV30 and TRBJ1-2, the complete variable domain is SQTIHQWPATLVQPVGSPLSLECTVEGTSNPNLYWYRQAAGRGLQLLFYSVGIGQISSEVPQNLSASRPQDRQFILSSKKLLLSDSGFYLCAWSSTGHNSYTFGSGTRLTVV.

J is TRBJ2-5 and V is TRBV7-3; possible D gene TRBD1, 5 bases. From germline, CDR1 is SGHTA and CDR2 FQGTGA. The CDR3 loop spans 16 amino acids. With 2 bases removed from V and 4 bases from J, the gap between germline ends came to 17 bases. The CDR3 sequence is CASSLVAGAGPETQYF. In DNA form, the CDR3 reads TGTGCCAGCAGCTTAGTCGCTGGGGCAGGGCCAGAGACCCAGTACTTC.

The chain joins TRBV30 to TRBJ1-6, with D hard to call. CDR3 length: 13 residues. The germline V gene has CDR1 GTSNPN and CDR2 SVGIG (reference sequence). The V end was cut by 2 bases, the J end by 8 bases, with 10 bases between. CDR3 in amino acids: CAWSSGRDSPLHF. Here the CDR3 DNA reads TGTGCCTGGAGTAGCGGAAGGGATTCACCCCTCCACTTT. The full variable domain, with the rest looked up from reference TRBV30 and TRBJ1-6, is SQTIHQWPATLVQPVGSPLSLECTVEGTSNPNLYWYRQAAGRGLQLLFYSVGIGQISSEVPQNLSASRPQDRQFILSSKKLLLSDSGFYLCAWSSGRDSPLHFGNGTRLTVT.

The chain uses TRBV10-3 and TRBJ1-4, with 10 bases that match TRBD1. V lost 2 bases to trimming and J lost 7 bases; unmatched junction nucleotides: 4. Germline CDR1 reads ENHRY; CDR2 reads SYGVKD. The CDR3 length is 15 residues. CDR3 coding DNA: TGTGCCATCAGTGAGACGACAGGGGGCACTGAAAAACTGTTTTTT. It encodes CAISETTGGTEKLFF.

The chain recombines TRBV7-9 with TRBJ2-1; 9 nucleotides agree with TRBD2. There are 15 residues in the CDR3. The V and J ends lost 5 bases and 1 base, in that order; junction bases with no gene match: 3. Germline V gene sequence: CDR1 SEHNR, CDR2 FQNEAQ (reference sequence). The CDR3, as DNA: TGTGCCAGCAGCCCCGGACTAGCGTCCTACAATGAGCAGTTCTTC. Protein product: CASSPGLASYNEQFF. Based on the CDR3 plus reference TRBV7-9 and TRBJ2-1, the full variable domain is DTGVSQNPRHKITKRGQNVTFRCDPISEHNRLYWYRQTLGQGPEFLTYFQNEAQLEKSRLLSDRFSAERPKGSFSTLEIQRTEQGDSAMYLCASSPGLASYNEQFFGPGTRLTVL.

V usage is TRBV5-6 and J usage is TRBJ1-4; the D is unclear. The CDR3 loop spans 17 amino acids. Germline V lookup: CDR1 SGHDT, CDR2 YYEEEE. V was cut by 5 bases and J by 4 bases, with 21 bases left in between. CDR3 nucleotides: TGTGCCAGCAGACAAAGCGACGCGTTGGAATTTAATGAAAAACTGTTTTTT. Translation gives CASRQSDALEFNEKLFF. The variable domain in full, with the rest retrieved from reference TRBV5-6 and TRBJ1-4, is DAGVTQSPTHLIKTRGQQVTLRCSPKSGHDTVSWYQQALGQGPQFIFQYYEEEERQRGNFPDRFSGHQFPNYSSELNVNALLLGDSALYLCASRQSDALEFNEKLFFGSGTQLSVL.

The V gene is TRBV7-2, the J gene TRBJ2-3; 8 positions agree with TRBD1. CDR3 length: 15 amino acids. Looked up from germline, CDR1 is SGHTA and CDR2 is FQGNSA. Trimming cost V 6 bases and J 3 bases; bases outside gene matches: 8. The CDR3 reads CASSSRQGRTDTQYF. In nucleotides, the CDR3 is TGTGCCAGCAGTTCTAGACAGGGGAGGACAGATACGCAGTATTTT.

The chain couples TRBV7-6 to TRBJ2-7, with 7 nucleotides matching TRBD1. Trimming took 1 base from V and 2 from J; bases not matched to a gene: 5. The germline V gene has CDR1 SGHVS and CDR2 FNYEAQ. This CDR3 spans 15 amino acids. CDR3 sequence: CASSLGDRLTYEQYF. The CDR3 region has the DNA TGTGCCAGCAGCTTAGGGGACAGATTAACCTACGAGCAGTACTTC.